The 29 T cell receptor beta chains below were found in one sample sequenced in a study of cytomegalovirus exposure and HLA in healthy donors. Using immunoSEQ multiplex PCR, the repertoire was profiled, and TCRdb retains in-frame clones only, with some absent. The table lists around 300,000 clones, 75% to 90% of them singletons. The sample consisted of PBMCs. The receptors stem from a woman in her twenties or thirties in good health and CMV-seropositive.

The J gene is TRBJ1-5, the V gene TRBV28; 10 nucleotides agree with TRBD1. Germline values: CDR1 MDHEN, CDR2 SYDVKM. CDR3 size: 14 residues. The V segment lost 3 bases and the J segment 7 bases; nucleotides outside the gene matches: 3. CDR3 in DNA: TGTGCCAGCAGTTTGGGGACAGGGGACCAGCCCCAGCATTTT. Translated, it gives CASSLGTGDQPQHF.

V and J are TRBV28 and TRBJ1-5; D is ambiguous. CDR1 MDHEN and CDR2 SYDVKM come from the germline V gene. The CDR3 length is 15 residues. The V gene lost 7 bases and the J gene lost 3 bases, with 16 bases spanning the gap. CDR3 coding DNA: TGTGCCAGCACCCGGAGGGTGGGCAACAATCAGCCCCAGCATTTT. Residues: CASTRRVGNNQPQHF.

The rearrangement joins TRBV9 to TRBJ1-1; weak D call: TRBD1 (5 bases). The V end was cut by 3 bases, the J end by 8 bases, with 14 bases between. The CDR3 covers 13 residues. Germline V lookup: CDR1 SGDLS, CDR2 YYNGEE. DNA of the CDR3: TGTGCCAGCAGCGGAGAGGTGTGGGGCGAAGCTTTCTTT. It translates to CASSGEVWGEAFF.

In its sample, this clone was seen once. The chain uses TRBV15 and TRBJ1-4, with D hard to call. The CDR3 covers 13 residues. Germline CDR1 is LNHNV and CDR2 is YYDKDF (reference sequence). V lost 3 bases and J lost 10, with 12 bases in between. The CDR3 DNA reads as TGTGCCACCAGCAGTTCTGGACCAATAAAACTGTTTTTT. As protein: CATSSSGPIKLFF.

The genes are TRBV27 and TRBJ2-3; TRBD2 is a possible D gene (6 bases). Germline CDR1 MNHEY, CDR2 SMNVEV (reference sequence). V lost 3 bases and J lost 4, with 8 bases in between. This CDR3 has 13 residues. The CDR3 loop is CASSFSGSDTQYF. The CDR3 region has the DNA TGTGCCAGCAGTTTTAGCGGTTCAGATACGCAGTATTTT.

The chain recombines TRBV30 with TRBJ1-6; D gene uncertain. V was clipped by 5 bases and J by 9 bases, with 20 bases between them. The CDR3 totals 15 residues. CDR1 GTSNPN and CDR2 SVGIG come from the germline V gene (reference sequence). CDR3 nucleotide sequence: TGTGCCTGGCTCGGTACCCCCGAGGCAATTTCACCCCTCCACTTT. Its protein product is CAWLGTPEAISPLHF. Full variable domain (missing parts from reference TRBV30 and TRBJ1-6): SQTIHQWPATLVQPVGSPLSLECTVEGTSNPNLYWYRQAAGRGLQLLFYSVGIGQISSEVPQNLSASRPQDRQFILSSKKLLLSDSGFYLCAWLGTPEAISPLHFGNGTRLTVT.

V gene TRBV28 combines with J gene TRBJ2-7, with a weak D call TRBD1 (6 bases). CDR3 length: 13 amino acids. CDR1 is MDHEN, CDR2 SYDVKM, per germline. Trimming pared 7 bases from V and 0 bases from J, leaving 10 bases between. CDR3 loop: CASKQGSSYEQYF. CDR3 sequence (DNA): TGTGCCAGCAAGCAGGGGAGCTCCTACGAGCAGTACTTC.

The chain carries TRBV2 and TRBJ1-1; D gene ambiguous. V lost 8 bases to trimming and J lost 7 bases, with 11 bases between them. The CDR3 loop spans 11 amino acids. From germline, CDR1 is SNHLY and CDR2 FYNNEI. The CDR3 DNA reads as TGTGCCAGCGAGGTGGTAGGTGAAGCTTTCTTT. Protein sequence: CASEVVGEAFF.

V gene TRBV4-1 combines with J gene TRBJ2-7, with 10 bases aligning to TRBD1. Per germline, CDR1 MGHRA and CDR2 YSYEKL. V shed 2 bases and J 3 bases; nucleotides not matched to a gene: 4. The CDR3 is made up of 15 amino acids. The CDR3 region is CASSQRDRGVYEQYF. DNA of the CDR3: TGCGCCAGCAGCCAAAGGGACAGGGGAGTCTACGAGCAGTACTTC.

The V and J genes are TRBV27 and TRBJ2-3; weak D call: TRBD1 (6 bases). The germline V gene encodes CDR1 MNHEY and CDR2 SMNVEV (reference sequence). The CDR3 spans 13 residues. V was shortened by 6 bases and J by 9 bases, with 16 bases between the two germline ends. The CDR3 region is CASSTVDSLTQYF. The CDR3 DNA reads TGTGCCAGCAGCACCGTGGACAGTTTAACGCAGTATTTT.

The chain recombines TRBV7-8 with TRBJ1-2; a possible D gene is TRBD1 (5 bases). V was pared by 1 base and J by 5 bases, with 14 bases between. The length of the CDR3 is 15 residues. Germline V CDR1 and CDR2: SGHVS, FQNEAQ. CDR3 amino acids: CASSLEAGVGYGYTF. CDR3 DNA: TGTGCCAGCAGCTTAGAGGCGGGGGTCGGGTATGGCTACACCTTC.

V is TRBV25-1 and J is TRBJ1-3, with D hard to call. The CDR3 covers 14 residues. The germline V and J ends were trimmed by 7 bases and 0 bases, with 10 bases remaining between them. Germline lookup yields CDR1 MGHDK and CDR2 SYGVNS. CDR3 coding DNA: TGTGCCAGCATCCCGACAATCTCTGGAAACACCATATATTTT. Translation: CASIPTISGNTIYF. Looking up the rest from reference TRBV25-1 and TRBJ1-3 gives the full variable domain: EADIYQTPRYLVIGTGKKITLECSQTMGHDKMYWYQQDPGMELHLIHYSYGVNSTEKGDLSSESTVSRIRTEHFPLTLESARPSHTSQYLCASIPTISGNTIYFGEGSWLTVV.

CDR3 loop: CASSLQGTTNYGYTF. CDR3 sequence (DNA): TGTGCCAGCAGCTTACAGGGAACAACGAACTATGGCTACACCTTC. This chain links TRBV7-2 with TRBJ1-2; TRBD1 is a possible D gene (5 bases). The V end was cut by 2 bases, the J end by 2 bases, with 12 bases between. The germline V gene encodes CDR1 SGHTA and CDR2 FQGNSA. The CDR3 extends over 15 amino acids.

The chain employs TRBV6-5 and TRBJ1-2; D is ambiguous. Germline CDR1 reads MNHEY; CDR2 reads SVGAGI. The CDR3 covers 13 residues. V dropped 0 bases and J dropped 13 bases, with 15 bases sitting between them. Written as DNA, the CDR3 is TGTGCCAGCAGTTACTCGAATCTAGGTCCACCCACCTTC. Translated, it gives CASSYSNLGPPTF.

The chain has TRBV7-2 and TRBJ1-3; possible D gene TRBD1, 5 bases. Trimming stripped 5 bases from V and 4 bases from J, with 12 bases between. The germline CDR1 and CDR2 sequences are SGHTA and FQGNSA. The CDR3 is made up of 14 amino acids. CDR3 region: CASSPGTGGNTIYF. DNA of the CDR3: TGTGCCAGCAGCCCAGGGACTGGAGGAAACACCATATATTTT.

In DNA, the CDR3 is TGCGCCAGCAGCTTGGCAGGGGGAGTAGGCAATGAGCAGTTCTTC. Encoded protein: CASSLAGGVGNEQFF. This chain links TRBV5-1 with TRBJ2-1; 7 bases map to TRBD1. The ends lost 0 bases at V and 6 bases at J; junction bases unmatched: 6. The CDR3 runs 15 residues. The V gene's germline CDR1 is SGHRS and CDR2 YFSETQ.

The chain recombines TRBV7-3 with TRBJ2-2, with D unresolved. V dropped 3 bases and J dropped 5 bases, with 4 bases sitting between them. The CDR3 runs to 12 residues. Germline V CDR1 and CDR2: SGHTA, FQGTGA. The DNA of the CDR3 is TGTGCCAGCAGCTTCAGGACCGGGGAGCTGTTTTTT. This gives the protein CASSFRTGELFF.

This clone was observed a single time. The chain employs TRBV6-5 and TRBJ1-1; maybe TRBD1 (5 bases). Trimming shortened V by 8 bases and J by 1 base, and 11 bases separated the two germline ends. Germline V gene lookup returns CDR1 MNHEY and CDR2 SVGAGI. The CDR3 is made up of 13 amino acids. The CDR3 coding sequence is TGTGCCAGCGGCTCGACAGAGAACACTGAAGCTTTCTTT. This gives the protein CASGSTENTEAFF.

This clone was observed a few times. The chain carries TRBV30 and TRBJ1-5; 8 bases agree with TRBD1. With 5 bases clipped from V and 4 bases from J, the junction kept 7 bases outside the gene matches. The CDR3 sequence is 14 residues long. CDR1 GTSNPN and CDR2 SVGIG come from the germline V gene (reference sequence). CDR3 amino acids: CAWDIGQGNQPQHF. The CDR3 nucleotides are TGTGCCTGGGACATAGGACAGGGAAATCAGCCCCAGCATTTT.

The chain recombines TRBV30 with TRBJ1-1, with 9 bases matching TRBD1. There are 13 residues in the CDR3. V shed 3 bases, J shed 6 bases, and the junction held 5 bases outside the gene matches. Per germline, CDR1 GTSNPN and CDR2 SVGIG (reference sequence). In nucleotides, the CDR3 is TGTGCCTGGAGGGACAGGGGAGGGCCTGAAGCTTTCTTT. It encodes CAWRDRGGPEAFF.

The rearrangement joins TRBV5-1 to TRBJ2-7, with 12 bases aligning to TRBD2. The CDR3 is made up of 15 amino acids. From germline, CDR1 is SGHRS and CDR2 YFSETQ. The ends lost 0 bases at V and 6 bases at J; junction bases unmatched: 4. CDR3 protein: CASSLELAGGREQYF. CDR3 coding DNA: TGCGCCAGCAGCTTGGAGCTAGCGGGGGGGCGCGAGCAGTACTTC.

The genes are TRBV6-1 and TRBJ2-2; 8 positions agree with TRBD2. The CDR3 runs 15 residues. V trimming: 8 bases; J trimming: 0 bases; junction bases outside the gene matches: 5. Germline loops: CDR1 MNHNS, CDR2 SASEGT. CDR3 in amino acids: CASSWTSPNTGELFF. The DNA for the CDR3 is TGTGCCAGCTCCTGGACTAGCCCGAACACCGGGGAGCTGTTTTTT.

Turning to this clone: The same CDR3 also results from other DNA sequences found in this sample. The rearrangement joins TRBV27 to TRBJ2-7; no clear D gene. The germline V gene encodes CDR1 MNHEY and CDR2 SMNVEV (reference sequence). This CDR3 has 13 residues. V dropped 0 bases and J dropped 0 bases, with 3 bases sitting between them. The CDR3 sequence is CASSLSRSYEQYF. The CDR3 coding sequence is TGTGCCAGCAGTTTATCTCGCTCCTACGAGCAGTACTTC.

CDR3 loop: CASSRQLNEKLFF. The CDR3 DNA is TGTGCCAGCAGCCGACAGCTAAATGAAAAACTGTTTTTT. The chain couples TRBV14 to TRBJ1-4, with D possibly being TRBD1 (5 bases). Germline-derived CDR1 and CDR2 are SGHDN and FVKESK. The CDR3 is made up of 13 amino acids. V lost 4 bases and J 5 bases, leaving 8 bases between the germline ends.

The rearrangement links TRBV11-1 to TRBJ2-2; the match to TRBD1 covers 7 bases. The length of the CDR3 is 15 residues. Germline CDR1 SGHAT, CDR2 FQDESV (reference sequence). V was clipped by 2 bases and J by 8 bases; unmatched bases: 8. The CDR3 bases are TGTGCCAGCAGCTTAAGGGGGCCCTTGGCTGGGGAGCTGTTTTTT. Its translation is CASSLRGPLAGELFF.

V is TRBV11-2 and J is TRBJ2-1, with TRBD2 matching 7 bases. This CDR3 has 14 residues. Unmatched junction bases numbered 7, after V lost 4 bases and J lost 7 bases. Germline V gene sequence: CDR1 SGHAT, CDR2 FQNNGV. CDR3 DNA: TGTGCCAGCAGCTCAAGACTAGCTCTGAATGAGCAGTTCTTC. It codes for CASSSRLALNEQFF. The full variable domain, completed using reference TRBV11-2 and TRBJ2-1, is EAGVAQSPRYKIIEKRQSVAFWCNPISGHATLYWYQQILGQGPKLLIQFQNNGVVDDSQLPKDRFSAERLKGVDSTLKIQPAKLEDSAVYLCASSSRLALNEQFFGPGTRLTVL.

J is TRBJ1-4 and V is TRBV21-1. TRBV21-1 counts as a pseudogene. CDR3 length: 16 amino acids. The CDR3 DNA sequence: TGTGCCAGCAGCCCGCTAGGACTTTCCGGGGGCGAAAAACTGTTTTTT. Translating gives CASSPLGLSGGEKLFF.

This sequence joins TRBV27 and TRBJ2-1; D may be TRBD1 (5 bases). The CDR3 consists of 15 residues. The germline V and J ends were trimmed by 7 bases and 0 bases, with 13 bases remaining between them. CDR1 MNHEY and CDR2 SMNVEV come from the germline V gene (reference sequence). The CDR3 loop is CASTSGLSSYNEQFF. CDR3 DNA: TGTGCCAGCACATCAGGGCTGAGCTCCTACAATGAGCAGTTCTTC.

CDR3 in DNA: TGTGCCAGCACCCCGGACAGGGGGCGAGGCTACACCTTC. Its translation is CASTPDRGRGYTF. The chain uses TRBV28 and TRBJ1-2; TRBD1 aligns across 11 bases. This CDR3 spans 13 amino acids. The ends lost 7 bases at V and 8 bases at J; junction bases unmatched: 6. The germline gives CDR1 MDHEN, CDR2 SYDVKM.